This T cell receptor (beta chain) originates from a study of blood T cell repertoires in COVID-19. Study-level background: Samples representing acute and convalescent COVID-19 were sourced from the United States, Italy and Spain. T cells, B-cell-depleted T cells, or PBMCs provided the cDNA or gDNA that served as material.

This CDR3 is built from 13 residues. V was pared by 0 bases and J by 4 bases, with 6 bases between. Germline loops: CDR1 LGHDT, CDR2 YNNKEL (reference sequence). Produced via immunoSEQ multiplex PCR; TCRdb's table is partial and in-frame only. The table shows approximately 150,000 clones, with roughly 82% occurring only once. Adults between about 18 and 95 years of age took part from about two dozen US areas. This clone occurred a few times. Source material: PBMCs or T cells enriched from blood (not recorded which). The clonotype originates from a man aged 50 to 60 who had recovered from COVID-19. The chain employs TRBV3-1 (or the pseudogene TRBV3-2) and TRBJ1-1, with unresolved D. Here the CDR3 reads CASSQDWLTEAFF. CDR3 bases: TGTGCCAGCAGCCAAGATTGGCTCACTGAAGCTTTCTTT.